The subject of this entry is one T cell receptor (beta chain). The sample is drawn from a study of untreated major depressive disorder. Repertoires were generated with immunoSEQ multiplex PCR, while TCRdb's copy carries only in-frame clones and drops some. The sample holds 15,000 to 20,000 clones, more than 75% seen once. This CDR3 contains 15 residues. Trimming at V came to 6 bases and at J to 4 bases, leaving 5 bases not matched to a gene. CDR1 is SNHLY and CDR2 is FYNNEI in the germline V gene. The TCR comes from a woman younger than 45 in good health. The chain is built from TRBV2 and TRBJ2-1; 11 bases match TRBD2. Input material: CD4+ T cells from PBMCs. CDR3 DNA sequence: TGTGCCAGCAGAGGGACTAGCGGAGTGTACAATGAGCAGTTCTTC. Translated, it gives CASRGTSGVYNEQFF.